The next 17 T cell receptor beta chains were all read from a single sample in a study of preoperative IRX-2 immunotherapy in early breast cancer. Repertoires were generated with immunoSEQ multiplex PCR, while TCRdb's copy carries only in-frame clones and drops some. Of approximately 100,000 clones detected, just over 85% appear once; the ten largest clones hold roughly 2%. Treatment specified: preoperative locoregional IRX-2 cytokine immunotherapy. The material was tumor tissue, obtained after IRX-2 immunotherapy. All receptors come from a human donor with breast cancer.

This sequence joins TRBV7-7 and TRBJ1-3; D is unclear. The CDR3 is made up of 15 amino acids. V was trimmed by 4 bases and J by 1 base, leaving 11 bases between them. CDR1 is SSHAT, CDR2 FNYEAQ, per germline (reference sequence). CDR3 in DNA: TGTGCCAGCAGCTCCTGGAGGGCTTCTGGAAACACCATATATTTT. Translation: CASSSWRASGNTIYF.

The rearrangement links TRBV29-1 to TRBJ2-5; a weak D match, TRBD1 (5 bases). V dropped 4 bases and J dropped 5 bases, with 17 bases sitting between them. In germline, CDR1 is SQVTM, CDR2 ANQGSEA. The CDR3 length is 14 residues. CDR3 sequence reads: CSVVPRVFGETQYF. Here the CDR3 DNA reads TGCAGCGTTGTACCCAGGGTGTTCGGGGAGACCCAGTACTTC.

This clone was counted once. This chain connects TRBV19 to TRBJ2-7, with 14 nucleotides matching TRBD2. Trimming cost V 9 bases and J 5 bases; bases outside gene matches: 9. Germline V CDR1 and CDR2: LNHDA, SQIVND (reference sequence). The CDR3 is 15 amino acids. This CDR3 reads CARRIGTSGRHEQYF. The CDR3 bases are TGTGCCAGGAGGATAGGGACTAGCGGGAGACACGAGCAGTACTTC.

The chain links TRBV30 to TRBJ1-5; 8 positions match TRBD1. The CDR3 consists of 15 residues. Germline CDR1 GTSNPN, CDR2 SVGIG (reference sequence). V dropped 2 bases and J dropped 6; count of bases not matched to a gene: 9. CDR3 DNA sequence: TGTGCCTGGAGTACAGGACAGGGTATCAGTCAGCCCCAGCATTTT. This encodes CAWSTGQGISQPQHF. The full variable domain, its missing parts supplied by reference TRBV30 and TRBJ1-5, is SQTIHQWPATLVQPVGSPLSLECTVEGTSNPNLYWYRQAAGRGLQLLFYSVGIGQISSEVPQNLSASRPQDRQFILSSKKLLLSDSGFYLCAWSTGQGISQPQHFGDGTRLSIL.

The chain couples TRBV6-8 to TRBJ2-3; D unclear. From germline, CDR1 is MNHGY and CDR2 SAAAGT. V dropped 6 bases and J dropped 4 bases, with 8 bases sitting between them. The CDR3 sequence is 12 residues long. In nucleotides, the CDR3 is TGTGCCAGCAGGAGGAGTTCAGATACGCAGTATTTT. Protein sequence: CASRRSSDTQYF.

This chain connects TRBV7-4 to TRBJ2-7; unclear D gene. Trimming shortened V by 4 bases and J by 0 bases, and 7 bases separated the two germline ends. Germline values: CDR1 SGHVT, CDR2 SQSDAQ. The CDR3 length is 13 residues. The CDR3 region is CASSSDNSYEQYF. The CDR3 DNA follows: TGTGCCAGCAGCTCAGACAACTCCTACGAGCAGTACTTC.

V is TRBV18 and J is TRBJ2-3; D remains unclear. V was pared by 3 bases and J by 3 bases, with 13 bases between. Germline-derived CDR1 and CDR2 are KGHSH and LQKENI. The length of the CDR3 is 15 residues. Here the CDR3 DNA reads TGTGCCAGCTCACCGACGGTTGACGGGACAGATACGCAGTATTTT. Residues: CASSPTVDGTDTQYF.

CDR3 in amino acids: CASSQDGGQEKLFF. Here the CDR3 DNA reads TGTGCCAGCAGCCAAGATGGGGGACAGGAAAAACTGTTTTTT. The V call is TRBV14, the J call TRBJ1-4; 7 bases map to TRBD1. CDR1 and CDR2 from the germline V gene are SGHDN and FVKESK. This CDR3 has 14 residues. V trimming: 0 bases; J trimming: 8 bases; junction bases outside the gene matches: 3.

The chain has TRBV28 and TRBJ1-1; TRBD1 agrees at 7 bases. CDR1 is MDHEN and CDR2 is SYDVKM in the germline V gene. The CDR3 is 12 amino acids. The J segment lost 11 bases and the V segment lost 5 bases, leaving 8 bases of the junction unmatched. CDR3 coding DNA: TGTGCCAGCAGTCTCCGACAGGGCAATGCTTTCTTT. It codes for CASSLRQGNAFF.

The rearrangement links TRBV4-1 to TRBJ1-2, with 8 bases that match TRBD1. CDR3 length: 15 amino acids. The V gene end was trimmed by 2 bases and the J gene end by 4 bases; junction bases not matched to a gene: 6. Per germline, CDR1 MGHRA and CDR2 YSYEKL. The CDR3 DNA sequence: TGCGCCAGCAGCCAACCAGGGGGCGCAATCTATGGCTACACCTTC. Translating it yields CASSQPGGAIYGYTF.

About this clone itself: Other DNA sequences of this sample code for an identical CDR3. This sequence joins TRBV5-1 and TRBJ1-2; 7 positions match TRBD1. Germline V gene lookup returns CDR1 SGHRS and CDR2 YFSETQ. The CDR3 covers 14 residues. Losses at the gene ends were 0 bases for V and 4 bases for J; bases not matched to a gene: 3. CDR3 sequence (DNA): TGCGCCAGCAGCTTGGGGACAGGTCCCTATGGCTACACCTTC. This gives the protein CASSLGTGPYGYTF.

This chain joins TRBV12-5 and TRBJ1-4; perhaps TRBD1 as D (6 bases). This CDR3 spans 15 amino acids. Trimming left V 9 bases short and J 8 bases short, with 22 bases between. CDR1 is LGHNT and CDR2 is FRNRAP in the germline V gene. For the CDR3, the DNA is TGTGCTAGCATTAGTGGGGGGCTGAAGGACGAAAAACTGTTTTTT. Translation gives CASISGGLKDEKLFF.

The V call is TRBV30, the J call TRBJ2-7; D is possibly TRBD1 (5 bases). This CDR3 spans 15 amino acids. The germline V and J ends were trimmed by 2 bases and 0 bases, with 14 bases remaining between them. Germline V lookup: CDR1 GTSNPN, CDR2 SVGIG (reference sequence). CDR3 in amino acids: CAWSKGAVSSYEQYF. The DNA of the CDR3 is TGTGCCTGGAGTAAAGGGGCGGTTAGCTCCTACGAGCAGTACTTC.

The rearrangement uses TRBV15 and TRBJ1-4; no reliable D call. Germline V gene lookup returns CDR1 LNHNV and CDR2 YYDKDF (reference sequence). This CDR3 comprises 15 residues. V dropped 0 bases and J dropped 8 bases, with 13 bases sitting between them. The CDR3 reads CATSRDRRVGEKLFF. The CDR3 DNA sequence: TGTGCCACCAGCAGAGATCGAAGAGTGGGCGAAAAACTGTTTTTT. Full variable domain (rest looked up from reference TRBV15 and TRBJ1-4): DAMVIQNPRYQVTQFGKPVTLSCSQTLNHNVMYWYQQKSSQAPKLLFHYYDKDFNNEADTPDNFQSRRPNTSFCFLDIRSPGLGDTAMYLCATSRDRRVGEKLFFGSGTQLSVL.

This chain connects TRBV6-8 to TRBJ2-1; TRBD2 is a possible D gene (6 bases). The CDR3 is 16 amino acids. Trimming cost V 2 bases and J 3 bases, with 14 bases left between them. Germline CDR1 and CDR2: MNHGY and SAAAGT. The CDR3 loop is CASSYRSGLDYNEQFF. CDR3 coding DNA: TGTGCCAGCAGTTACCGGTCGGGACTTGACTACAATGAGCAGTTCTTC.

Note on this clone: Compared with germline, one end of the junction differs, possibly owing to a read error. This sequence joins TRBV6-8 and TRBJ2-2; D remains ambiguous. The germline V gene encodes CDR1 MNHGY and CDR2 SAAAGT. This CDR3 is 16 amino acids long. CDR3 in amino acids: CAISAVLTVNTGELFF. The CDR3 coding sequence is TGTGCCATCAGTGCCGTACTAACGGTGAACACCGGGGAGCTGTTTTTT.

The V call is TRBV10-3, the J call TRBJ1-2, with D unclear. Germline V gives CDR1 ENHRY, CDR2 SYGVKD. This CDR3 is 16 amino acids long. Trimming shortened V by 2 bases and J by 5 bases, and 18 bases separated the two germline ends. The CDR3 DNA reads TGTGCCATCAGTGAGCGGGCTGAGGTTGTAGGGTATGGCTACACCTTC. This codes for CAISERAEVVGYGYTF.